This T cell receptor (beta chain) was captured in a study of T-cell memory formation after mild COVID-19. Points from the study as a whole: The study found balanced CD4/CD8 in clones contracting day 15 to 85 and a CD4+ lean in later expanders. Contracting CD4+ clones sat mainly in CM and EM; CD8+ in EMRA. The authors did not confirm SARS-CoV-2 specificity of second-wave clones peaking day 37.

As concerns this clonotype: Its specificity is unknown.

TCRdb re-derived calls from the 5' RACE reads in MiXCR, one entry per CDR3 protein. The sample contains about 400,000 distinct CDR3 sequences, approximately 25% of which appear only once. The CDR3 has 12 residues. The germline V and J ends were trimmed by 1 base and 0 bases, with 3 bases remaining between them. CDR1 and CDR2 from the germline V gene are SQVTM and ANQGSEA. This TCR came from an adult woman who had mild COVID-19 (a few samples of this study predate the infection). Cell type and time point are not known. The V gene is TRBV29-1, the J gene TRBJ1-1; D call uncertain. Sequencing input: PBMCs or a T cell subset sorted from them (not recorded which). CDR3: CSVEALNTEAFF. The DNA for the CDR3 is TGCAGCGTTGAAGCCTTGAACACTGAAGCTTTCTTT.